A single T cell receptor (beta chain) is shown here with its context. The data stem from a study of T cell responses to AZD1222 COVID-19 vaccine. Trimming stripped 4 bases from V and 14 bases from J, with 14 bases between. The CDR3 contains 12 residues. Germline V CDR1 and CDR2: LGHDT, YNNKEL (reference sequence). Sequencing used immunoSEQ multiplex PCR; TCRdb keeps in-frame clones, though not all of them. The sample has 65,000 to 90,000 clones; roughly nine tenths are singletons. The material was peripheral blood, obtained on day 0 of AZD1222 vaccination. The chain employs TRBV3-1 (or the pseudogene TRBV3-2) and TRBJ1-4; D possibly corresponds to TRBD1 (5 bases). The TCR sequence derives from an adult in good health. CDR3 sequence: CASSPSPGTLFF. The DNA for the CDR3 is TGTGCCAGCAGCCCCTCCCCGGGGACGCTGTTTTTT.